This T cell receptor (beta chain) was recorded in a study of blood T cell repertoires in COVID-19. In the authors' workflow: It was from reference gene primer amplification that nucleated cell counts were estimated. TCRdb's copy holds only in-frame clones and misses some; the assay was immunoSEQ multiplex PCR. V, J and clone size are taken as reported in that table, and D and trimming were inferred from the DNA itself. The data show almost 500,000 clones, approximately 86% seen once. The sample taken for sequencing was PBMCs or T cells enriched from blood (not recorded which). The TCR originated in a woman in her fifties or sixties who had recovered from COVID-19.

In nucleotides, the CDR3 is TGTGCCAGCAAACCGGACAGGAACACTGAAGCTTTCTTT. This translates into CASKPDRNTEAFF. The rearrangement links TRBV2 to TRBJ1-1; tentative D call: TRBD1 (6 bases). There are 13 residues in the CDR3. Trimming removed 7 bases at V and 1 base at J, with 10 bases between. The germline gives CDR1 SNHLY, CDR2 FYNNEI.